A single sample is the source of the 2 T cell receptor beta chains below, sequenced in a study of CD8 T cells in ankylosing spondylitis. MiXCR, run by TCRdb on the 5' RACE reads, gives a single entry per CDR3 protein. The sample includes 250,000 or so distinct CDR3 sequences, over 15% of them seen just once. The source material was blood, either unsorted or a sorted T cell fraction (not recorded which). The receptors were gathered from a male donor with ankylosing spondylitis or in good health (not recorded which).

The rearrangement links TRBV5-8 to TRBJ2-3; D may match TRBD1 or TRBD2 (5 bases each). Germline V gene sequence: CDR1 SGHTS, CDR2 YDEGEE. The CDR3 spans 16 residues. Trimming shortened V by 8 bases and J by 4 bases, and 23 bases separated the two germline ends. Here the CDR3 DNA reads TGTGCCAGTAGCCGGGACGGAGGCCCTCGGGCAGATACGCAGTATTTT. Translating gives CASSRDGGPRADTQYF.

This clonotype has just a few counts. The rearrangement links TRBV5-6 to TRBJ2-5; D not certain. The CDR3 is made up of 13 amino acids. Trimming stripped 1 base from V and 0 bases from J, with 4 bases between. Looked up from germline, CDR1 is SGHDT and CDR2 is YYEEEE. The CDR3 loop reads CASSLINQETQYF. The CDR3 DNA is TGTGCCAGCAGCTTGATAAACCAAGAGACCCAGTACTTC.